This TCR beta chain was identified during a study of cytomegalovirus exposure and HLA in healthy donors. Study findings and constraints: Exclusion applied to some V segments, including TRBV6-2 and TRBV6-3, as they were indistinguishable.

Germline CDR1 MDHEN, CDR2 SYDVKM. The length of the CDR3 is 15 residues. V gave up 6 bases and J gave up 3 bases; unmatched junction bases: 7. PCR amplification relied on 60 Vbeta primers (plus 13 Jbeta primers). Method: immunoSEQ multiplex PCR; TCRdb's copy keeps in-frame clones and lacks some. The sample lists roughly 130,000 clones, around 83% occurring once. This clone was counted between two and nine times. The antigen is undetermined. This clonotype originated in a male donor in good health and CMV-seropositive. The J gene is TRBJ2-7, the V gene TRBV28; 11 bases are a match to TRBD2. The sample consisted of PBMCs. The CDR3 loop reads CASRPETSGGYEQYF. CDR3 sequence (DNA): TGTGCCAGCAGACCGGAAACTAGCGGGGGCTACGAGCAGTACTTC.